This T cell receptor beta chain comes out of a study of CD8 T cells in Susac syndrome (dated 2019 in TCRdb). Turning to the overall study: Among the Susac syndrome patients who were sequenced, clinically active disease was present in over 5 and clinical remission was observed in fewer than 10. At blood withdrawal, Susac syndrome patients were either therapy-naive, taking corticosteroids (in some cases with IVIg as well), or taking IVIg alone. Whether CD8+ T cell activation and differentiation in Susac syndrome was antigen driven was tested using repertoire sequencing. What the study reported, not specific to this receptor: The CD4+ T cell repertoire of patients with Susac syndrome showed no detectable clonal expansion. The number of individuals in the TCR sequencing and HLA analysis was acknowledged as relatively small.

The junction carries 6 bases between V and J, which are trimmed by 1 base and 1 base respectively. Spanning cysteine to phenylalanine, the CDR3 consists of 14 amino acids. The retained sequence is limited to the CDR3, 42 bases, with the frame set at the first base. The germline V gene encodes CDR1 SGHRS and CDR2 YFSETQ. RNA was extracted using the RNeasy kit, and about 0.45 to 1 ug of the RNA was reverse transcribed with random hexamers. The immunoSEQ multiplex PCR assay, covering 54 Vbeta and 13 Jbeta segments, was used to amplify TCR beta CDR3 regions. PCR amplification bias was corrected using a synthetic template baseline for primer optimization and computational correction. On the authors' methods: Only productive sequences were kept, with reads annotated to V, D and J genes according to IMGT and analyzed in immunoSEQ Analyzer. Clonality was computed as one minus Shannon entropy normalized by log2 of the number of productive unique sequences. For each patient and control, public and private clones were evaluated among the 100 most prevalent clones. A clone was defined as Susac-specific if it was absent from the healthy and MS cohorts, from 1052 published viral clones and from other ImmuneACCESS disease sequences. The public reads were quality trimmed at Q25 with fastp and then assembled into clones with MiXCR by TCRdb, keeping productive beta chains. Each CDR3 protein appears once, grouped with its most common genes and DNA. The V and J calls and clone size are TCRdb's, not the authors'. This sample has more than 150,000 distinct CDR3 sequences in its table, and about 95% of those were observed once. The ten largest clones capture 0.16% of the sample.

High-throughput TCR beta sequencing profiled peripheral blood CD8+ and CD4+ T cells from healthy donors, Susac syndrome patients and multiple sclerosis patients. The Susac syndrome patients fulfilled recently defined diagnostic criteria for definite or probable disease. Bulk CD8+ and CD4+ T cells were purified magnetically by negative isolation, whereas CD8+ TEMRA cells were enriched by FACS. Blood was collected in EDTA tubes and processed within 24 hours, with PBMCs isolated through density gradient centrifugation. PBMCs intended for TCR sequencing were frozen in liquid nitrogen and were later thawed in a 37 degrees C water bath. Purity of sorted or isolated CD4+, CD8+ and CD8+ TEMRA cells was at least 90%. As regards this clonotype: What this receptor recognizes is not known. No base quality information exists; no much larger clone differs at one position.

The chain couples TRBV5-1 to TRBJ1-5; no confident D gene assignment can be made. The specimen sequenced was CD4+ T cells from PBMCs. This receptor was identified in a human donor with Susac syndrome. This receptor has the CDR3 CASSLSGSNQPQHF. The DNA is as follows: TGCGCCAGCAGCTTGTCGGGGAGCAATCAGCCCCAGCATTTT.